This T cell receptor (beta chain) was found in a study of blood T cell repertoires in COVID-19. Study as a whole: Specimens from acute and convalescent COVID-19 originated in the United States, Italy and Spain. The analysed material was cDNA or gDNA that came from T cells, B-cell-depleted T cells, or PBMCs.

This clone was detected only a few times. As processed by the authors: By means of reference gene primer amplification, nucleated cell counts were estimated. Only in-frame clones appear in the TCRdb table, and some are missing; sequencing was by immunoSEQ multiplex PCR. V, J and clone size reflect that table, while D and trimming were determined from the DNA. The sample holds some 200,000 clones, 80% seen once. Germline-derived CDR1 and CDR2 are MGHDK and SYGVNS. V was cut by 5 bases and J by 7 bases, with 12 bases left in between. The CDR3 runs 14 residues. The chain carries TRBV25-1 and TRBJ1-6; D is perhaps TRBD1 (6 bases). Sequences were obtained from peripheral blood. This TCR was recovered from a woman between 65 and 79 years old with acute or convalescent COVID-19. CDR3 sequence: CASSTTGSNSPLHF. The CDR3 DNA follows: TGTGCCAGCAGTACCACAGGGAGCAATTCACCCCTCCACTTT.